This T cell receptor (beta chain) was found in a study of radiation and T cells in renal cell carcinoma. Findings and caveats of the study: Intratumoral heterogeneity was not captured in these 0.95 to 1 g regions. In nephrectomy-only tumors, top 100 clonotypes averaged roughly 43%, versus around 50% irradiated.

Germline CDR1 reads SGHRS; CDR2 reads YFSETQ. CDR3 length: 16 amino acids. V was pared by 4 bases and J by 6 bases, with 20 bases between. Measured with immunoSEQ multiplex PCR; TCRdb has only the in-frame clones, and not every one. The profile shows thousands of clones, 55% to 65% of them singletons. In regard to this clone: What it binds is unknown.

The treatment: treatment-naive control, cytoreductive nephrectomy. Control tumor donors were several females and fewer than twelve males, median age about 60 years. The sample was tumor tissue, taken from a patient whose treatment was nephrectomy without radiotherapy. The chain combines TRBV5-1 with TRBJ2-1; D could derive from TRBD1 or TRBD2 (5 bases each). The sequence derives from a man in his 60s with renal cell carcinoma. Here the CDR3 DNA reads TGCGCCAGCAGCAAATCCGGGACCTCGGTCGGCAATGAGCAGTTCTTC. Amino acids: CASSKSGTSVGNEQFF.